Below are 24 T cell receptor beta chains sequenced from a single sample in a study of T-cell reconstitution after alpha-beta-depleted transplantation in children. Molecular barcoding with unique molecular identifiers was used for the TCRbeta library. TCRdb ran MiXCR on the PCR reads and lists one entry per CDR3 protein. The sample has approximately 83,000 distinct CDR3 sequences; 8% to 9% are singletons. Sequencing was performed on PBMCs from the stem cell graft donor, taken from the stem cell graft. These receptors all come from a human donor who donated a stem cell graft to a child with congenital amegakaryocytic thrombocytopenia.

This clonotype was seen many times. The chain uses TRBV10-3 and TRBJ1-2, with 10 bases matching TRBD1. There are 14 residues in the CDR3. The V gene's germline CDR1 is ENHRY and CDR2 SYGVKD. J lost 8 bases, V lost 5 bases, and 8 bases had no gene match. The DNA of the CDR3 is TGTGCCATCAGTCCCATGACAGGGGGCTACGGCTACACCTTC. It is translated as CAISPMTGGYGYTF.

This clonotype was counted at least ten times. The chain employs TRBV6-2 or TRBV6-3 and TRBJ2-2; 8 bases line up with TRBD2. The CDR3 contains 16 residues. V shed 2 bases and J 5 bases; nucleotides not matched to a gene: 7. Germline loops: CDR1 MNHEY, CDR2 SVGEGT. The CDR3 is CASSYDSGSLTGELFF. The CDR3 nucleotides are TGTGCCAGCAGTTACGACAGCGGGAGCTTAACCGGGGAGCTGTTTTTT.

There are many counts of this clonotype. The chain couples TRBV5-1 to TRBJ2-7; 11 bases are a match to TRBD2. The CDR3 is 15 residues long. Germline CDR1 and CDR2: SGHRS and YFSETQ. Trimming cost V 4 bases and J 3 bases; bases outside gene matches: 6. In nucleotides, the CDR3 is TGCGCCAGCAGCCTGACTAGCGGGAATATCTACGAGCAGTACTTC. Protein product: CASSLTSGNIYEQYF. Full variable domain (outside the CDR3, taken from reference TRBV5-1 and TRBJ2-7): KAGVTQTPRYLIKTRGQQVTLSCSPISGHRSVSWYQQTPGQGLQFLFEYFSETQRNKGNFPGRFSGRQFSNSRSEMNVSTLELGDSALYLCASSLTSGNIYEQYFGPGTRLTVT.

This clonotype was observed a few times. The rearrangement links TRBV6-1 to TRBJ1-2; TRBD1 matches at 10 bases. Trimming cost V 6 bases and J 5 bases; bases outside gene matches: 3. Germline V gene sequence: CDR1 MNHNS, CDR2 SASEGT. The CDR3 contains 13 residues. CDR3 nucleotides: TGTGCCAGCAGGACGGGACAGGGGTATGGCTACACCTTC. Its protein product is CASRTGQGYGYTF.

This clonotype showed up many times. The chain couples TRBV5-1 to TRBJ1-6; D unclear. The CDR3 consists of 15 residues. The V gene's germline CDR1 is SGHRS and CDR2 YFSETQ. V was shortened by 1 base and J by 0 bases, with 5 bases between the two germline ends. CDR3 nucleotide sequence: TGCGCCAGCAGCTTGTACAGCTCCTATAATTCACCCCTCCACTTT. Amino acid sequence: CASSLYSSYNSPLHF. Filled out from reference TRBV5-1 and TRBJ1-6, the complete variable domain reads KAGVTQTPRYLIKTRGQQVTLSCSPISGHRSVSWYQQTPGQGLQFLFEYFSETQRNKGNFPGRFSGRQFSNSRSEMNVSTLELGDSALYLCASSLYSSYNSPLHFGNGTRLTVT.

This clonotype was seen ten or more times. This sequence joins TRBV19 and TRBJ1-1; D might be TRBD1 (5 bases). Germline CDR1 reads LNHDA; CDR2 reads SQIVND (reference sequence). The CDR3 length is 12 residues. Trimming removed 5 bases from V and 4 bases from J, with 8 bases in between. Written as DNA, the CDR3 is TGTGCCAGTAGTTGGGGGACCACTGAAGCTTTCTTT. This sequence encodes CASSWGTTEAFF.

This clonotype was seen at least ten times. V gene TRBV20-1 combines with J gene TRBJ2-1; 8 positions match TRBD2. J lost 0 bases, V lost 6 bases, and 7 bases had no gene match. The CDR3 contains 15 residues. The V gene's germline CDR1 is DFQATT and CDR2 SNEGSKA (reference sequence). The CDR3 DNA sequence: TGCAGTGCCAGACCTAGCGGGCTCTCCTACAATGAGCAGTTCTTC. This sequence encodes CSARPSGLSYNEQFF.

This clonotype was observed once. This chain connects TRBV20-1 to TRBJ2-7, with D perhaps TRBD2 (5 bases). Trimming removed 5 bases at V and 0 bases at J, with 11 bases between. From germline, CDR1 is DFQATT and CDR2 SNEGSKA (reference sequence). The CDR3 totals 13 residues. This CDR3 is CSARKRSSYEQYF. For the CDR3, the DNA is TGCAGTGCTCGAAAGCGGAGCTCCTACGAGCAGTACTTC.

For this clonotype: A much bigger clone sits one base away, suggesting this may be a read error. The chain carries TRBV12-3 or TRBV12-4 and TRBJ2-5, with a possible D match to TRBD2 (7 bases). Trimming took 7 bases from V and 4 from J, leaving 13 bases between them. The CDR3 sequence is 13 residues long. The CDR3 loop reads CASTSRGGETQYF. CDR3 DNA: TGTGCCAGCACCTCGAGGGGGGGAGAGACCCAGTACTTC.

This clonotype was detected many times. The chain uses TRBV20-1 and TRBJ2-3; TRBD1 matches 12 bases. V was pared by 3 bases and J by 5 bases, with 3 bases of the junction left unmatched. The CDR3 totals 14 residues. The germline V gene encodes CDR1 DFQATT and CDR2 SNEGSKA (reference sequence). The CDR3 loop reads CSARGQGAVDTQYF. The CDR3 nucleotides are TGCAGTGCTAGGGGACAGGGGGCGGTAGATACGCAGTATTTT.

This clonotype showed up many times. V gene TRBV10-3 combines with J gene TRBJ2-6; 7 nucleotides agree with TRBD2. V lost 6 bases to trimming and J lost 2 bases; unmatched junction nucleotides: 10. CDR3 length equals 17 residues. The germline gives CDR1 ENHRY, CDR2 SYGVKD. In DNA form, the CDR3 reads TGTGCCATCAGCCAACCTGGGGGGGGAACTGGGGCCAACGTCCTGACTTTC. Amino acids: CAISQPGGGTGANVLTF.

This clonotype has a handful of counts. This sequence joins TRBV5-1 and TRBJ2-1, with 12 bases that match TRBD2. V shed 7 bases, J shed 9 bases, and the junction held 8 bases outside the gene matches. This CDR3 has 14 residues. Per germline, CDR1 SGHRS and CDR2 YFSETQ. This chain's CDR3 is CASQASGGAFEQFF. CDR3 DNA sequence: TGCGCCAGCCAGGCTAGCGGGGGGGCGTTTGAGCAGTTCTTC.

This clonotype was seen many times. The V gene is TRBV28, the J gene TRBJ2-1, with TRBD2 matching 7 bases. Germline V gene lookup returns CDR1 MDHEN and CDR2 SYDVKM. With V trimmed by 6 bases and J by 0 bases, 2 bases remained unmatched. The CDR3 has 14 residues. CDR3 protein: CASSVAGSYNEQFF. CDR3 in DNA: TGTGCCAGCAGCGTAGCGGGCTCCTACAATGAGCAGTTCTTC.

This clonotype was observed at least ten times. V gene TRBV7-6 combines with J gene TRBJ2-7; TRBD1 agrees at 7 bases. Germline assignment: CDR1 SGHVS and CDR2 FNYEAQ. V dropped 1 base and J dropped 2; count of bases not matched to a gene: 2. The CDR3 runs to 14 residues. CDR3 residues: CASSLDRGPYEQYF. CDR3 coding DNA: TGTGCCAGCAGCTTAGACAGGGGCCCCTACGAGCAGTACTTC.

This clonotype was observed at least ten times. The V call is TRBV28, the J call TRBJ1-4, with TRBD1 as a possible D gene (6 bases). V lost 5 bases and J 4 bases, leaving 14 bases between the germline ends. The CDR3 totals 15 residues. Germline lookup yields CDR1 MDHEN and CDR2 SYDVKM. This chain's CDR3 is CASSTLTGLNEKLFF. The CDR3 coding sequence is TGTGCCAGCAGTACCCTGACAGGCCTTAATGAAAAACTGTTTTTT.

This clonotype was counted at least ten times. The rearrangement links TRBV5-1 to TRBJ2-1; TRBD2 agrees at 7 bases. V lost 1 base, J lost 5 bases, and 9 bases stayed unmatched. This CDR3 spans 16 amino acids. Germline assignment: CDR1 SGHRS and CDR2 YFSETQ. The CDR3 loop is CASSLKGGSPHNEQFF. In DNA, the CDR3 is TGCGCCAGCAGCTTGAAAGGCGGGAGCCCACACAATGAGCAGTTCTTC.

This clonotype was seen at least ten times. The rearrangement uses TRBV20-1 and TRBJ2-7; 8 nucleotides align to TRBD2. There are 12 residues in the CDR3. The V gene's germline CDR1 is DFQATT and CDR2 SNEGSKA (reference sequence). V shed 5 bases, J shed 9 bases, and the junction held 9 bases outside the gene matches. CDR3 region: CSALPPGGGQYF. In nucleotides, the CDR3 is TGCAGTGCTCTTCCCCCGGGAGGGGGGCAGTACTTC.

This clonotype was seen a handful of times. The CDR3 region has the DNA TGCGCCAGCAGCTCCCGGCCAGGGCCTTGGTACGAGCAGTACTTC. Translation: CASSSRPGPWYEQYF. The chain carries TRBV5-1 and TRBJ2-7; TRBD1 is a possible D gene (5 bases). V shed 3 bases and J shed 4 bases, with 17 bases lying between them. The length of the CDR3 is 15 residues. Germline V lookup: CDR1 SGHRS, CDR2 YFSETQ.

This clonotype was detected many times. This chain links TRBV7-2 with TRBJ2-5, with unresolved D. Germline V gene data show CDR1 as SGHTA and CDR2 as FQGNSA. V shed 3 bases and J shed 2 bases, with 16 bases lying between them. The CDR3 has 16 amino acids. The CDR3 DNA reads as TGTGCCAGCAGCTTTCCCACCGGACGGAGACAAGAGACCCAGTACTTC. It yields the protein CASSFPTGRRQETQYF.

The V call is TRBV15, the J call TRBJ2-5; tentatively, D is TRBD1 (7 bases). Germline CDR1 and CDR2: LNHNV and YYDKDF (reference sequence). Between the trimmed V and J ends, which lost 2 bases and 5 bases, there was a span of 18 bases. CDR3 length: 16 amino acids. The CDR3 bases are TGTGCCACCAGCAGAAACGCACGTCAGGGGGGCGAGACCCAGTACTTC. This sequence encodes CATSRNARQGGETQYF.

This clonotype was recorded many times. The J gene is TRBJ2-1, the V gene TRBV19, with D tentatively TRBD2 (6 bases). Germline CDR1 LNHDA, CDR2 SQIVND (reference sequence). Trimming cost V 5 bases and J 0 bases, with 17 bases left between them. The CDR3 totals 17 residues. The CDR3 DNA is TGTGCCAGTAGTCCGGGGACTGGCAAGAGCTCCTACAATGAGCAGTTCTTC. Protein: CASSPGTGKSSYNEQFF.

Note on this clonotype: A much bigger clone sits one base away, suggesting this may be a read error. This chain uses TRBV18 with TRBJ1-1, with D perhaps matching TRBD1 (6 bases). V shed 3 bases and J shed 10 bases, with 15 bases lying between them. The CDR3 spans 13 residues. Germline V gene data show CDR1 as KGHSH and CDR2 as LQKENI. For the CDR3, the DNA is TGTGCCAGCTCACCTACTACAGGGCTTGGAGCTTTCTTT. Translation: CASSPTTGLGAFF.

This clonotype was recorded many times. This chain links TRBV18 with TRBJ2-3, with D perhaps matching TRBD2 (5 bases). Trimming pared 5 bases from V and 1 base from J, leaving 10 bases between. This CDR3 has 14 residues. CDR1 and CDR2 (germline): KGHSH, LQKENI. CDR3 nucleotide sequence: TGTGCCAGCTCATCTACCGGGGGCACAGATACGCAGTATTTT. Its protein is CASSSTGGTDTQYF.

The genes are TRBV30 and TRBJ1-1; weak D call: TRBD1 (5 bases). The CDR3 is 13 residues long. Per germline, CDR1 GTSNPN and CDR2 SVGIG (reference sequence). Trimming took 3 bases from V and 7 from J, leaving 15 bases between them. The CDR3 spells CAWRGRADLEAFF. The DNA of the CDR3 is TGTGCCTGGAGGGGCAGGGCGGACCTTGAAGCTTTCTTT. The whole variable domain, remainder taken from reference TRBV30 and TRBJ1-1, is SQTIHQWPATLVQPVGSPLSLECTVEGTSNPNLYWYRQAAGRGLQLLFYSVGIGQISSEVPQNLSASRPQDRQFILSSKKLLLSDSGFYLCAWRGRADLEAFFGQGTRLTVV.